These 22 T cell receptor beta chains were all obtained from the same sample, sequenced in a study of T-cell memory formation after mild COVID-19 (dated by TCRdb to the early 2020s). The library was obtained by 5' RACE. Sequenced using an Illumina NovaSeq 6000. TCRdb took the public reads, trimmed them with fastp at Q25, ran MiXCR for clone calling and kept in-frame beta chains. Identical CDR3 proteins give one entry, which carries the most common genes and DNA. Across this sample there are about 57,000 distinct CDR3 sequences, with 10% to 15% seen only once. Of the sample, roughly a quarter is held by the ten largest clones. Sequences were obtained from PBMCs or a T cell subset sorted from them (not recorded which). These receptors were taken from a man between 18 and 35 years old who had mild COVID-19 (a few samples of this study predate the infection). The sample titles of this study are shuffled in the database, so cell type and time point are left out; the donor was told from shared clones.

This clonotype was counted at least ten times. CDR3 region: CASSVQGRGNEQFF. CDR3 in DNA: TGCGCCAGCAGCGTACAGGGGCGCGGGAATGAGCAGTTCTTC. V and J are TRBV4-3 and TRBJ2-1; 7 bases map to TRBD1. The V gene end was trimmed by 5 bases and the J gene end by 7 bases; junction bases not matched to a gene: 8. Germline V gene data show CDR1 as LGHNA and CDR2 as YSLEER. This CDR3 contains 14 residues.

CDR3 nucleotide sequence: TGTGCCAGCAGCCAAGACTCGGGGGCACAGAGCTACGAGCAGTACTTC. Translated, it gives CASSQDSGAQSYEQYF. This chain connects TRBV3-1 to TRBJ2-7; D could derive from TRBD1 or TRBD2 (6 bases each). The germline V and J ends were trimmed by 0 bases and 3 bases, with 15 bases remaining between them. Germline-derived CDR1 and CDR2 are LGHDT and YNNKEL (reference sequence). This CDR3 is 16 amino acids long.

The rearrangement joins TRBV5-1 to TRBJ1-6, with D maybe TRBD1 (5 bases). Germline V gives CDR1 SGHRS, CDR2 YFSETQ. This CDR3 is 16 amino acids long. The V gene lost 1 base and the J gene lost 7 bases, with 15 bases spanning the gap. The CDR3 spells CASSLFSAGSNSPLHF. The CDR3 DNA is TGCGCCAGCAGCTTGTTCTCGGCAGGGAGCAATTCACCCCTCCACTTT.

There are many counts of this clonotype. This chain joins TRBV7-9 and TRBJ2-3, with TRBD1 matching 9 bases. Per the germline V gene, CDR1 is SEHNR and CDR2 is FQNEAQ (reference sequence). This CDR3 comprises 14 residues. V was pared by 4 bases and J by 1 base, with 0 bases of the junction left unmatched. CDR3 in amino acids: CASSWTGGTDTQYF. CDR3 DNA: TGTGCCAGCAGCTGGACAGGGGGCACAGATACGCAGTATTTT.

J is TRBJ2-7 and V is TRBV10-3; 8 positions match TRBD1. CDR1 and CDR2 (germline): ENHRY, SYGVKD. Unmatched junction bases numbered 0, after V lost 2 bases and J lost 3 bases. This CDR3 is 13 amino acids long. The CDR3 is CAISEGQGYEQYV. Written as DNA, the CDR3 is TGTGCCATCAGTGAGGGACAGGGCTACGAGCAGTACGTC.

The J gene is TRBJ2-1, the V gene TRBV20-1, with D perhaps matching TRBD2 (6 bases). Trimming removed 1 base at V and 3 bases at J, with 10 bases between. Germline values: CDR1 DFQATT, CDR2 SNEGSKA (reference sequence). The CDR3 length is 14 residues. CDR3 amino acids: CSARVGTHYNEQFF. CDR3 coding DNA: TGCAGTGCTAGAGTAGGGACTCACTACAATGAGCAGTTCTTC.

The chain uses TRBV20-1 and TRBJ2-1; 10 bases are a match to TRBD2. There are 15 residues in the CDR3. V lost 8 bases and J lost 1; bases outside the gene matches: 8. Germline CDR1 and CDR2: DFQATT and SNEGSKA (reference sequence). CDR3 sequence reads: CSYRTSGVSYNEQFF. In DNA, the CDR3 is TGCAGTTACAGAACTAGCGGGGTTTCCTACAATGAGCAGTTCTTC.

This clonotype has only a few counts. This chain uses TRBV6-2 or TRBV6-3 with TRBJ1-5; no clear D gene. The length of the CDR3 is 18 residues. Germline assignment: CDR1 MNHEY and CDR2 SVGEGT. Trimming took 0 bases from V and 2 from J, leaving 17 bases between them. The CDR3 DNA sequence: TGTGCCAGCAGTTACTCGAGGAGTAGGGTCATCGGCAATCAGCCCCAGCATTTT. Protein sequence: CASSYSRSRVIGNQPQHF.

In its sample, this clonotype was seen many times. This chain links TRBV9 with TRBJ2-3, with 7 bases identical to TRBD1. V trimming: 0 bases; J trimming: 0 bases; junction bases outside the gene matches: 4. CDR1 SGDLS and CDR2 YYNGEE come from the germline V gene. This CDR3 region has 16 residues. CDR3 sequence: CASSVERGRSTDTQYF. The CDR3, as DNA: TGTGCCAGCAGCGTAGAGAGGGGGCGTAGCACAGATACGCAGTATTTT.

The chain combines TRBV7-9 with TRBJ2-5; D possibly corresponds to TRBD2 (5 bases). This CDR3 region has 15 residues. V was trimmed by 4 bases and J by 2 bases, leaving 14 bases between them. The germline gives CDR1 SEHNR, CDR2 FQNEAQ (reference sequence). CDR3 DNA: TGTGCCAGCAGCTCATATGGTCTAGCACAAGAGACCCAGTACTTC. Translation gives CASSSYGLAQETQYF. The entire variable domain, with the rest obtained from reference TRBV7-9 and TRBJ2-5, is as follows: DTGVSQNPRHKITKRGQNVTFRCDPISEHNRLYWYRQTLGQGPEFLTYFQNEAQLEKSRLLSDRFSAERPKGSFSTLEIQRTEQGDSAMYLCASSSYGLAQETQYFGPGTRLLVL.

This clonotype is deemed medium-sized. This sequence joins TRBV5-1 and TRBJ1-5; no reliable D call. This CDR3 region has 13 residues. V was trimmed by 4 bases and J by 4 bases, leaving 9 bases between them. The germline CDR1 and CDR2 sequences are SGHRS and YFSETQ. The CDR3 sequence: CASSLNGNQPQHF. In DNA, the CDR3 is TGCGCCAGCAGCCTCAACGGGAATCAGCCCCAGCATTTT. Full variable domain (remainder filled in from reference TRBV5-1 and TRBJ1-5): KAGVTQTPRYLIKTRGQQVTLSCSPISGHRSVSWYQQTPGQGLQFLFEYFSETQRNKGNFPGRFSGRQFSNSRSEMNVSTLELGDSALYLCASSLNGNQPQHFGDGTRLSIL.

At least ten counts were recorded for this clonotype. This chain joins TRBV10-2 and TRBJ2-3, with D possibly being TRBD2 (6 bases). Germline loops: CDR1 WSHSY, CDR2 SAAADI. Trimming cost V 1 base and J 1 base, with 9 bases left between them. The CDR3 runs 15 residues. The CDR3 DNA reads as TGCGCCAGCAGTGAGTGGGTAGCGGGCACAGATACGCAGTATTTT. Translated, it gives CASSEWVAGTDTQYF.

By proportion, this clonotype is medium-sized. The chain combines TRBV27 with TRBJ2-5, with D perhaps TRBD1 (5 bases). Deletions cut 3 bases from V and 2 bases from J, with 13 bases between. This CDR3 spans 15 amino acids. Germline V gene data show CDR1 as MNHEY and CDR2 as SMNVEV (reference sequence). The CDR3 bases are TGTGCCAGCAGTTTCGGCCAGGGCCAACAAGAGACCCAGTACTTC. Protein product: CASSFGQGQQETQYF.

There are many counts of this clonotype. The rearrangement joins TRBV7-8 to TRBJ2-3; a weak D match, TRBD2 (5 bases). The CDR3 totals 16 residues. CDR1 and CDR2 (germline): SGHVS, FQNEAQ. With 0 bases removed from V and 4 bases from J, the gap between germline ends came to 14 bases. In DNA form, the CDR3 reads TGTGCCAGCAGCTTAGCAGTGGCTAGAGGGTCAGATACGCAGTATTTT. This sequence encodes CASSLAVARGSDTQYF.

This clonotype came up a few times. The chain carries TRBV28 and TRBJ1-1, with a weak D call TRBD1 (5 bases). V dropped 6 bases and J dropped 4 bases, with 18 bases sitting between them. The V gene's germline CDR1 is MDHEN and CDR2 SYDVKM. The CDR3 length is 15 residues. For the CDR3, the DNA is TGTGCCAGCAGCGAACTCCGGGACCCCGTCACTGAAGCTTTCTTT. Translating it yields CASSELRDPVTEAFF. Complete variable domain (other parts from reference TRBV28 and TRBJ1-1): DVKVTQSSRYLVKRTGEKVFLECVQDMDHENMFWYRQDPGLGLRLIYFSYDVKMKEKGDIPEGYSVSREKKERFSLILESASTNQTSMYLCASSELRDPVTEAFFGQGTRLTVV.

This clonotype was seen repeatedly, ten times or more. The genes are TRBV19 and TRBJ2-1, with TRBD1 matching 11 bases. The length of the CDR3 is 14 residues. In germline, CDR1 is LNHDA, CDR2 SQIVND (reference sequence). V dropped 3 bases and J dropped 9; count of bases not matched to a gene: 4. This CDR3 reads CASSIGQGASEQFF. CDR3 bases: TGTGCCAGTAGTATTGGACAGGGGGCGTCTGAGCAGTTCTTC. The full variable domain, rest sourced from reference TRBV19 and TRBJ2-1, is DGGITQSPKYLFRKEGQNVTLSCEQNLNHDAMYWYRQDPGQGLRLIYYSQIVNDFQKGDIAEGYSVSREKKESFPLTVTSAQKNPTAFYLCASSIGQGASEQFFGPGTRLTVL.

The rearrangement joins TRBV29-1 to TRBJ2-3; perhaps TRBD2 as D (5 bases). V lost 8 bases and J lost 3, with 9 bases in between. The CDR3 extends over 11 amino acids. Looked up from germline, CDR1 is SQVTM and CDR2 is ANQGSEA. CDR3 nucleotide sequence: TGCAGCCTCTCGGGGACAGATACGCAGTATTTT. Translated: CSLSGTDTQYF.

V usage is TRBV27 and J usage is TRBJ2-7, with 7 bases lining up with TRBD1. This CDR3 is built from 17 residues. V lost 1 base and J lost 1; bases outside the gene matches: 10. Germline values: CDR1 MNHEY, CDR2 SMNVEV (reference sequence). CDR3 loop: CASSLWGSGTVSYEQYF. The CDR3 DNA reads as TGTGCCAGCAGTTTATGGGGGTCCGGGACAGTTTCCTACGAGCAGTACTTC.

The gene calls are TRBV27 and TRBJ1-1; 11 bases are shared with TRBD1. With V trimmed by 2 bases and J by 4 bases, 6 bases remained unmatched. The CDR3 has 16 amino acids. CDR1 MNHEY and CDR2 SMNVEV come from the germline V gene (reference sequence). This CDR3 reads CASSLKAGTGGTEAFF. The CDR3, as DNA: TGTGCCAGCAGTTTAAAGGCCGGGACAGGGGGCACTGAAGCTTTCTTT.

CDR3 bases: TGCGCCAGCAGCAGAGACCACGGGACTCACTATGGCTACACCTTC. Its protein is CASSRDHGTHYGYTF. The chain recombines TRBV5-1 with TRBJ1-2, with D possibly matching TRBD1 (5 bases). This CDR3 is 15 amino acids long. Trimming cost V 4 bases and J 3 bases, with 16 bases left between them. Germline V CDR1 and CDR2: SGHRS, YFSETQ.

This clonotype came up a few times. The V call is TRBV6-2 or TRBV6-3, the J call TRBJ2-1; either TRBD1 or TRBD2 may fit D (6 bases each). The CDR3 has 15 amino acids. From germline, CDR1 is MNHEY and CDR2 SVGEGT. V lost 1 base to trimming and J lost 4 bases, with 11 bases between them. This CDR3 is CASSYYGGEYNEQFF. DNA for the CDR3: TGTGCCAGCAGTTACTACGGGGGCGAGTACAATGAGCAGTTCTTC.

This clonotype has more than one count but fewer than ten. The genes are TRBV4-3 and TRBJ1-2; unclear D gene. Per the germline V gene, CDR1 is LGHNA and CDR2 is YSLEER. V gave up 4 bases and J gave up 4 bases, with 13 bases separating them. This CDR3 region has 14 residues. CDR3 amino acids: CASSLERYSYGYTF. The CDR3 region has the DNA TGCGCCAGCAGCCTGGAGAGGTACAGCTATGGCTACACCTTC.